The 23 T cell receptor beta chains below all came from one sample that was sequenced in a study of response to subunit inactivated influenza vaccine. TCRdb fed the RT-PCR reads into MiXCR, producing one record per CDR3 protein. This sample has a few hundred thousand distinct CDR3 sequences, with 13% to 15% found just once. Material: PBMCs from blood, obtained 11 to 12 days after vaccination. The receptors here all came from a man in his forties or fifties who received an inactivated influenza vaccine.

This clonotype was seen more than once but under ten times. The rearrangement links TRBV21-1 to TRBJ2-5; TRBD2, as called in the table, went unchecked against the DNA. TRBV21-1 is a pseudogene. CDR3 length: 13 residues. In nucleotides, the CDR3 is TGTGCCAGCAGCACAGGGGCTAGGGAGACCCAGTACTTC. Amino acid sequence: CASSTGARETQYF.

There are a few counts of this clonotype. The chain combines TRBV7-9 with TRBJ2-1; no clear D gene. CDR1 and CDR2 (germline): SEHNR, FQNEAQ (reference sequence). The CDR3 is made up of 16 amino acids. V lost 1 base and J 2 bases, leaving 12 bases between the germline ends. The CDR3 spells CASSLGFLDPYNEQFF. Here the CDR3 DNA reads TGTGCCAGCAGCTTAGGTTTTCTAGATCCCTACAATGAGCAGTTCTTC. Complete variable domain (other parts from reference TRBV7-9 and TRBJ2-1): DTGVSQNPRHKITKRGQNVTFRCDPISEHNRLYWYRQTLGQGPEFLTYFQNEAQLEKSRLLSDRFSAERPKGSFSTLEIQRTEQGDSAMYLCASSLGFLDPYNEQFFGPGTRLTVL.

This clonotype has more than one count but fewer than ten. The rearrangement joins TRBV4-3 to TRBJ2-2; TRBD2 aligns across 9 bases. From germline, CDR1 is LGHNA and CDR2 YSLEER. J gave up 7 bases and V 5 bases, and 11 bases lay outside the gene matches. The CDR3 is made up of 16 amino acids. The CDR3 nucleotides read TGCGCCAGCAGCTCGCATAGCGGGAGACCGAGCGGGGAGCTGTTTTTT. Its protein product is CASSSHSGRPSGELFF.

The CDR3 nucleotides read TGCAGCGTTCTGCCTTGGCGTGAACAAGAGACCCAGTACTTC. Its protein product is CSVLPWREQETQYF. This chain joins TRBV29-1 and TRBJ2-5, with D hard to call. This CDR3 has 14 residues. Trimming removed 5 bases from V and 2 bases from J, with 15 bases in between. Germline lookup yields CDR1 SQVTM and CDR2 ANQGSEA.

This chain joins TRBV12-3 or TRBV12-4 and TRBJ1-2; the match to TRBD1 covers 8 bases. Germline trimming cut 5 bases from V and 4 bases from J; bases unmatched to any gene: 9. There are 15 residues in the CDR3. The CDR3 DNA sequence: TGTGCCAGCAGTCCCGGACAGGGTCGTGCCTATGGCTACACCTTC. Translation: CASSPGQGRAYGYTF.

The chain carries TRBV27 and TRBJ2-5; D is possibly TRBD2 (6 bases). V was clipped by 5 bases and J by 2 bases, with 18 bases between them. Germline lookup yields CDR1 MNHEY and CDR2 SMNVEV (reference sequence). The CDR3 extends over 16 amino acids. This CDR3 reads CASSPGLTYNQETQYF. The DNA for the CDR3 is TGTGCCAGCAGTCCGGGACTTACCTATAATCAAGAGACCCAGTACTTC.

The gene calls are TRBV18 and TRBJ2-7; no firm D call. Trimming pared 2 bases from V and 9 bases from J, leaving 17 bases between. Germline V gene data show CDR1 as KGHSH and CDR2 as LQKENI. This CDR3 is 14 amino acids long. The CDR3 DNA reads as TGTGCCAGCTCACCAGAATTCGCCTCGTTGGGGCAGTACTTC. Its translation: CASSPEFASLGQYF.

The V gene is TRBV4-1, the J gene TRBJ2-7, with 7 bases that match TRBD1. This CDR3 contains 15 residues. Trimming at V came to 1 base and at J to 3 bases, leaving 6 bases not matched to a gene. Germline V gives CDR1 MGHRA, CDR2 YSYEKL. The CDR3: CASSQGTGEIYEQYF. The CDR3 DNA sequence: TGCGCCAGCAGCCAAGGGACAGGAGAAATCTACGAGCAGTACTTC.

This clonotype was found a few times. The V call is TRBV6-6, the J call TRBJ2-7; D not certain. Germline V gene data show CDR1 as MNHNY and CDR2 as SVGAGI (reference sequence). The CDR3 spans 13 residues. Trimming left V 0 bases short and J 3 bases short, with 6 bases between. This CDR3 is CASSYSSDYEQYF. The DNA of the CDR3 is TGTGCCAGCAGTTACTCATCTGACTACGAGCAGTACTTC.

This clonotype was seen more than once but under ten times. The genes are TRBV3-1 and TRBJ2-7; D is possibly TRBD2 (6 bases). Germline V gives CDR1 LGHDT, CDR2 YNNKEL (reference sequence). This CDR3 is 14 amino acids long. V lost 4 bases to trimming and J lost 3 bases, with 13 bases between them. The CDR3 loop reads CASSPTAGNYEQYF. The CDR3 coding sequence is TGTGCCAGCAGCCCGACAGCGGGCAACTACGAGCAGTACTTC.

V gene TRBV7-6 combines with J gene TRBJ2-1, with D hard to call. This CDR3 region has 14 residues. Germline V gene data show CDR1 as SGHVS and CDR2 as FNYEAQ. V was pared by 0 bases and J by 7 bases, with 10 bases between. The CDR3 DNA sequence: TGTGCCAGCAGCTTAGCTGTGGTGACAAATGAGCAGTTCTTC. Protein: CASSLAVVTNEQFF. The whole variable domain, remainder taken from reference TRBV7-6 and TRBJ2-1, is GAGVSQSPRYKVTKRGQDVALRCDPISGHVSLYWYRQALGQGPEFLTYFNYEAQQDKSGLPNDRFSAERPEGSISTLTIQRTEQRDSAMYRCASSLAVVTNEQFFGPGTRLTVL.

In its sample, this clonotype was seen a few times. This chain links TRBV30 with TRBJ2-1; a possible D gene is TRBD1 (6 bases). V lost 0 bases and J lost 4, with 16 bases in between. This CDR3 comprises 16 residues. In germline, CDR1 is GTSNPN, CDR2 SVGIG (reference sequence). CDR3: CAWSVTGQIFYNEQFF. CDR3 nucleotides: TGTGCCTGGAGTGTAACTGGACAGATCTTTTACAATGAGCAGTTCTTC.

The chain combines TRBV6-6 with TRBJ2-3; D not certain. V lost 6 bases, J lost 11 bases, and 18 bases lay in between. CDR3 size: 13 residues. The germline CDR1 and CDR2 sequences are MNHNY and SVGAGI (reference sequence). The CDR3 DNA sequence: TGTGCCAGCAGCCTCCGGACCAGCAGCCGGCAGTATTTT. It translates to CASSLRTSSRQYF.

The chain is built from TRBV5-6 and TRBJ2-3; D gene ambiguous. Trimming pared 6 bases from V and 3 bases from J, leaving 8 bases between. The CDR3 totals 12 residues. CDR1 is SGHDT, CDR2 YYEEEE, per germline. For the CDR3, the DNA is TGTGCCAGCAATAAGGTGACAGATACGCAGTATTTT. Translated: CASNKVTDTQYF.

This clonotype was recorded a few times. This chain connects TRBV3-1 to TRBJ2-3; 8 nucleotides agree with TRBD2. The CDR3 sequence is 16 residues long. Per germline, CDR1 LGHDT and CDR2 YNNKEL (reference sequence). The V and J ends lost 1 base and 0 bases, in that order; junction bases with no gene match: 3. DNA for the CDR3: TGTGCCAGCAGCCAAGTTAGCGGGGCTAGCACAGATACGCAGTATTTT. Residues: CASSQVSGASTDTQYF.

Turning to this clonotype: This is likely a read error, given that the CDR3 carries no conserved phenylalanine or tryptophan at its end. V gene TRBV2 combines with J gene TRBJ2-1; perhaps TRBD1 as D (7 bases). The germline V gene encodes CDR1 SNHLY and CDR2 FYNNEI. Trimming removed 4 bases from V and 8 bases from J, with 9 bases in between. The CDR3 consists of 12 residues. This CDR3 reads CASSARGDEQFL. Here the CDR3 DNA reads TGTGCCAGCAGTGCCAGGGGGGATGAGCAGTTCCTC.

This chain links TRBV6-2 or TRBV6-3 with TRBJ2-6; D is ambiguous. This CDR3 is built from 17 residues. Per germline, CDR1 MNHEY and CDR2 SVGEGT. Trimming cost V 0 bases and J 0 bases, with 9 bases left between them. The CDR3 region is CASSYSWGRSGANVLTF. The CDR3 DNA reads TGTGCCAGCAGTTACTCTTGGGGTCGCTCTGGGGCCAACGTCCTGACTTTC.

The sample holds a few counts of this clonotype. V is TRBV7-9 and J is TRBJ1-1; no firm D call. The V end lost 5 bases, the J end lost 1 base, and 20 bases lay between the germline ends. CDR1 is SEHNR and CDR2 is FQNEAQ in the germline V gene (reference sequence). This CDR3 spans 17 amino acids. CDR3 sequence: CASSEPYSLGGNTEAFF. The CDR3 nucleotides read TGTGCCAGCAGCGAGCCCTACTCTTTAGGAGGGAACACTGAAGCTTTCTTT.

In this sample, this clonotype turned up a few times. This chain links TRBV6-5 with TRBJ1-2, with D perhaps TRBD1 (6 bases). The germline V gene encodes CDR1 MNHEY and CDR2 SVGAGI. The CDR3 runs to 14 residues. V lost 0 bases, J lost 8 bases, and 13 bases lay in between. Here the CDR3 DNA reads TGTGCCAGCAGTTACTCGAAACAGGGAGGGGGCTACACCTTC. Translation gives CASSYSKQGGGYTF.

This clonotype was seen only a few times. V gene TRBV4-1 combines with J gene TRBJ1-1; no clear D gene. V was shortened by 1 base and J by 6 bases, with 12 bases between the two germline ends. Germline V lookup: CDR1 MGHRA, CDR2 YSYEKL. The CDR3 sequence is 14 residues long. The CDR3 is CASSQGLGRAEAFF. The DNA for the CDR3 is TGCGCCAGCAGCCAAGGTCTAGGCCGGGCTGAAGCTTTCTTT.

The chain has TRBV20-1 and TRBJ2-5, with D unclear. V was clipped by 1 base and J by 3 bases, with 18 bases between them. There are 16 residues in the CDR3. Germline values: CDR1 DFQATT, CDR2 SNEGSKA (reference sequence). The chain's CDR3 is CSARVGIPRRKETQYF. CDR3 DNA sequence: TGCAGTGCTAGAGTGGGAATACCTAGGAGAAAAGAGACCCAGTACTTC.

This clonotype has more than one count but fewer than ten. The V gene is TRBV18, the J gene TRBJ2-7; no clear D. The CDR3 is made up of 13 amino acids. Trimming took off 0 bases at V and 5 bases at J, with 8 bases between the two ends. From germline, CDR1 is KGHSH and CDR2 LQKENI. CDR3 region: CASSPPGFDEQYF. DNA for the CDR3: TGTGCCAGCTCACCACCGGGGTTCGACGAGCAGTACTTC.

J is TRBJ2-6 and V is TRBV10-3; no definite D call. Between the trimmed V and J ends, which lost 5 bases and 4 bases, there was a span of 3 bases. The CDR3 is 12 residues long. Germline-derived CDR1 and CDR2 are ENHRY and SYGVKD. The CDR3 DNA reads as TGTGCCATCAGTAGGGGGGCCAACGTCCTGACTTTC. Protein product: CAISRGANVLTF.